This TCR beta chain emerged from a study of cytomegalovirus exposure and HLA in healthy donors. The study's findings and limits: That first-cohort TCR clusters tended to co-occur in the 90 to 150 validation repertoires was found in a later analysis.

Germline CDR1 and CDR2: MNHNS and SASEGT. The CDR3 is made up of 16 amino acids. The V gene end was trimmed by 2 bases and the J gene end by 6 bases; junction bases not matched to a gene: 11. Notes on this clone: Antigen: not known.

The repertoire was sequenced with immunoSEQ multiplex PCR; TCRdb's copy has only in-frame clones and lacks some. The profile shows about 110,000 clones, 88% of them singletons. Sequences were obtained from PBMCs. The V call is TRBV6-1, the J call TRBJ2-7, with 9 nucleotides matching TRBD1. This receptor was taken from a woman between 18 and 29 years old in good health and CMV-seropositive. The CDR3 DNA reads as TGTGCCAGCAGTGAAATAACCGGGACAGGGTCGCGCGAGCAGTACGTC. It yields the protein CASSEITGTGSREQYV.